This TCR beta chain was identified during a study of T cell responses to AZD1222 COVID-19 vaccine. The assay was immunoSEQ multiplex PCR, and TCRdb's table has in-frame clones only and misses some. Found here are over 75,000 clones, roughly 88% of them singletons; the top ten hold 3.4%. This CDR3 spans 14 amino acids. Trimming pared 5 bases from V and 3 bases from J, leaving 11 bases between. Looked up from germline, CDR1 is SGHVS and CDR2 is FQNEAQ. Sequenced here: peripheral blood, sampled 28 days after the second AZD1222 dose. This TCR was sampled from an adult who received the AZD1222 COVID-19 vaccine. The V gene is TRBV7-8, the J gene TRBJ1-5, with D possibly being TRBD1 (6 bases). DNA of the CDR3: TGTGCCAGCAGCGCGGACAGTCTCAATCAGCCCCAGCATTTT. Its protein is CASSADSLNQPQHF.